The rows below give T cell receptor beta chains drawn from one sample of a study of T cell responses to AZD1222 COVID-19 vaccine. Sequencing used immunoSEQ multiplex PCR; TCRdb keeps in-frame clones, though not all of them. The table shows 170,000 or so clones, with 85% to 95% occurring only once. This material consisted of peripheral blood, taken on day 0 of AZD1222 vaccination. The receptors here all came from an adult in good health. The CDR3 runs from the conserved cysteine through the conserved F or W. D genes are given only for firm matches. Clone size appears in some rows only: once, few, many, or a class for an expanded clone.

V gene	clone size	J gene	D gene	CDR3 DNA	CDR3 protein
TRBV11-1	-	TRBJ1-3	TRBD1	TGTGCCAGCAGCTTACGACAGGGAAGAGGAAACACCATATATTTT	CASSLRQGRGNTIYF
TRBV7-3	-	TRBJ1-2	TRBD1	TGTGCCAGCAGCTTAACAGGAACAGGGGGAGGTACGGATGGCTACACCTTC	CASSLTGTGGGTDGYTF
TRBV5-4	once	TRBJ2-2	TRBD2	TGTGCCAGCAGCTTGCGGGCATGGAGCGGGGGGGCCGGGGAGCTGTTTTTT	CASSLRAWSGGAGELFF
TRBV20-1	-	TRBJ1-3	-	TGCAGTGGGGCTTCTGGAAACACCATATATTTT	CSGASGNTIYF
TRBV5-1	-	TRBJ1-1	-	TGCGCCAGCAGCTTGGACCAGAACACTGAAGCTTTCTTT	CASSLDQNTEAFF
TRBV4-1	-	TRBJ1-5	-	TGCGCCAGCAGCCAAGACCCAAATCAGCCCCAGCATTTT	CASSQDPNQPQHF
TRBV9	-	TRBJ1-1	TRBD1	TGTGCCAGCAGCGTAGGGTCCGGGACAGAGAACACTGAAGCTTTCTTT	CASSVGSGTENTEAFF
TRBV5-1	once	TRBJ2-7	-	TGCGCCAGCAAACTCGCATTTGGGTCCTACGAGCAGTACTTC	CASKLAFGSYEQYF
TRBV7-9	once	TRBJ1-4	TRBD1	TGTGCCAGCAGCCGGACAGGGGGGACAAATGAAAAACTGTTTTTT	CASSRTGGTNEKLFF
TRBV9	-	TRBJ2-1	-	TGTGCCAGCAGCGTACGGCAATCGAGCTCCTACAATGAGCAGTTCTTC	CASSVRQSSSYNEQFF
TRBV28	-	TRBJ2-7	-	TGTGCCAGCAGTTACGCAGGGATCCAGACCTACGAGCAGTACTTC	CASSYAGIQTYEQYF
TRBV30	-	TRBJ1-2	TRBD1	TGTGCCTGGAGTTATTACGTTGGGACAGGGCGCTACACCTTC	CAWSYYVGTGRYTF
TRBV5-1	-	TRBJ1-5	TRBD1	TGCGCCAGCAGCTTGGCACCGATAGGACAGGGGAGCAATCAGCCCCAGCATTTT	CASSLAPIGQGSNQPQHF
TRBV2	-	TRBJ1-2	-	TGTGCCAGCAAACGGGGGCTTGACTATGGCTACACCTTC	CASKRGLDYGYTF
TRBV7-8	-	TRBJ1-2	-	TGTGCCAGCAGCTTAATGACTTGGGGCTACACCTTC	CASSLMTWGYTF
TRBV6-5	-	TRBJ1-5	-	TGTGCCAGCAGTTACGGATTGCAGCCCCAGCATTTT	CASSYGLQPQHF
TRBV7-2	-	TRBJ2-1	-	TGTGCCAGCAGCTTAGACTATGGTGAGCAGTTCTTC	CASSLDYGEQFF
TRBV7-8	-	TRBJ2-1	-	TGTGCCAGCAGCTCGAGGACTGGAGCTTACAATGAGCAGTTCTTC	CASSSRTGAYNEQFF
TRBV27	-	TRBJ1-2	-	TGTGCCAGCAGTTTATTCCCCGATGAAAACTATGGCTACACCTTC	CASSLFPDENYGYTF
TRBV9	once	TRBJ1-6	TRBD1	TGTGCCAGCAGCGTAGGACAGGGGCTGAATTCACCCCTCCACTTT	CASSVGQGLNSPLHF
TRBV29-1	-	TRBJ1-2	-	TGCAGCGTTAAATGGATTGGGGTCGACAGTTTCTATGGCTACACCTTC	CSVKWIGVDSFYGYTF
TRBV2	-	TRBJ2-6	-	TGTGCCAGCAGCAAGAGCTCTGGGGCCAACGTCCTGACTTTC	CASSKSSGANVLTF
TRBV24-1	few	TRBJ2-3	TRBD1	TGTGCCACCAGTACGGGACAGGCCACAGATACGCAGTATTTT	CATSTGQATDTQYF
TRBV6-5	-	TRBJ2-5	-	TGTGCCAGCAGTTACTCGGGACTCAAGGAGACCCAGTACTTC	CASSYSGLKETQYF
TRBV5-1	-	TRBJ2-3	-	TGCGCCAGCAGCTTGAGCGGGGACACCACAGATACGCAGTATTTT	CASSLSGDTTDTQYF
TRBV6-1	-	TRBJ1-3	-	TGTGCCAGCAGTGCACCTCGGTCGGGAGTATCTGGAAACACCATATATTTT	CASSAPRSGVSGNTIYF
TRBV25-1	-	TRBJ2-1	-	TGTGCCAGCAGTGGTACGTACAATGAGCAGTTCTTC	CASSGTYNEQFF
TRBV11-1	-	TRBJ1-1	-	TGTGCCAGCAGCTCCGAACAGGGCACGGTGACTGAAGCTTTCTTT	CASSSEQGTVTEAFF
TRBV2	-	TRBJ2-1	TRBD2	TGTGCCAGCAGTGAAAGACTAGCGGGGGTTGAGCAGTTCTTC	CASSERLAGVEQFF
TRBV5-1	-	TRBJ1-6	-	TGCGCCAGCAGCCCCGATATCTCACCCCTCCACTTT	CASSPDISPLHF
TRBV28	-	TRBJ2-3	TRBD2	TGTGCCAGCAGCTCCCCAACTAGCGGGGGCACAGATACGCAGTATTTT	CASSSPTSGGTDTQYF
TRBV15	-	TRBJ1-3	TRBD1	TGTGCCACCAGCAGGGGGACAGGGATCGGAAACACCATATATTTT	CATSRGTGIGNTIYF
TRBV5-1	-	TRBJ1-1	-	TGCGCCAGCAGCTCTCGGGGACCGAACACTGAAGCTTTCTTT	CASSSRGPNTEAFF
TRBV30	-	TRBJ1-1	-	TGTGCCTGGAGCGTCAGGGTGGACACTGAAGCTTTCTTT	CAWSVRVDTEAFF
TRBV11-3	-	TRBJ2-7	-	TGTGCCAGCAGCTTTCGCCCCGGGGAGCAGTACTTC	CASSFRPGEQYF
TRBV5-6	-	TRBJ1-2	-	TGTGCCAGCAGCTTGGGTGGGACTGTCGGGGGCTACACCTTC	CASSLGGTVGGYTF
TRBV4-3	-	TRBJ2-1	TRBD1	TGCGCCAGCAGCCAAGATAGGGGGACAGGGGTCGATGAGCAGTTCTTC	CASSQDRGTGVDEQFF
TRBV28	-	TRBJ2-7	-	TGTGCCAGCAGTTCCCCGGCCGCAACCTACGAGCAGTACTTC	CASSSPAATYEQYF
TRBV6-5	-	TRBJ1-1	-	TGTGCCAGTCAACGCGGGGGGCTCACTGAAGCTTTCTTT	CASQRGGLTEAFF
TRBV6-1	-	TRBJ1-5	-	TGTGCCAGCAGTACGTTCGACAGCAATCAGCCCCAGCATTTT	CASSTFDSNQPQHF
TRBV9	-	TRBJ1-6	-	TGTGCCAGCAGCGTCCAATGGGACTCACCCCTCCACTTT	CASSVQWDSPLHF
TRBV2	-	TRBJ1-4	-	TGTGCCAGCAGTGTATCCTATTTGAGGGAAAAACTGTTTTTT	CASSVSYLREKLFF
TRBV28	-	TRBJ1-4	-	TGTGCCAGCACCCCTTCGGATTCAACTAATGAAAAACTGTTTTTT	CASTPSDSTNEKLFF
TRBV3-1/TRBV3-2	-	TRBJ2-2	-	TGTGCCAGCAGCCCTAGGGACACCAACACCGGGGAGCTGTTTTTT	CASSPRDTNTGELFF
TRBV19	-	TRBJ1-4	-	TGTGCCAGTAGTATCCAAAGGGGGGATGAAAAACTGTTTTTT	CASSIQRGDEKLFF
TRBV29-1	-	TRBJ1-2	-	TGCAGCGTTGATAAAGCTAACACGGACTATGGCTACACCTTC	CSVDKANTDYGYTF
TRBV30	-	TRBJ1-3	-	TGTGCCTGGAGTTCTGGAAACACCATATATTTT	CAWSSGNTIYF
TRBV5-8	-	TRBJ2-2	TRBD1	TGTGCCAGCAGCAGGGCACCGGGACAGGGGGCAGGGCTGTTTTTT	CASSRAPGQGAGLFF
TRBV6-1	-	TRBJ1-1	-	TGTGCCAGCAGTGAGAAGGGCAGGGCTGAAGCTTTCTTT	CASSEKGRAEAFF
TRBV12-5	-	TRBJ1-6	-	TGTGCTAGTGGTAATCGGACTCCTTCGGAGTCACCCCTCCACTTT	CASGNRTPSESPLHF
TRBV9	-	TRBJ1-2	-	TGTGCCAGCAGCCGTCTTCCTTTGGACGATAACTATGGCTACACCTTC	CASSRLPLDDNYGYTF
TRBV7-9	-	TRBJ1-4	-	TGTGCCAGCAGCTTACTAGGGGGTGAAAAACTGTTTTTT	CASSLLGGEKLFF
TRBV3-1/TRBV3-2	-	TRBJ2-5	-	TGTGCCAGCAGCCAGGGCGCCTTAGGGCTAGCCGGATGGTGGACCCAGTACTTC	CASSQGALGLAGWWTQYF
TRBV5-1	-	TRBJ2-7	TRBD2	TGCGCCAGCAGCTTGGCTAGCGGGGGCCCCTACGAGCAGTACTTC	CASSLASGGPYEQYF
TRBV5-1	few	TRBJ2-3	-	TGCGCCAGCGGGGAGGAGGTTTTGGGGGGCCCCCAGTATTTT	CASGEEVLGGPQYF